This T cell receptor beta chain was recovered during a study of blood T cell repertoires in COVID-19. The overall study: Sources were T cells, B-cell-depleted T cells, or PBMCs; the material itself was cDNA or gDNA.

The V segment lost 7 bases and the J segment 1 base; nucleotides outside the gene matches: 6. Germline V gives CDR1 SNHLY, CDR2 FYNNEI. The length of the CDR3 is 14 residues. Libraries were prepared by immunoSEQ multiplex PCR; TCRdb keeps only in-frame clonotypes and omits some of them. The sample lists tens of thousands of clones; around 84% were seen once. This clone was found a few times. The chain uses TRBV2 and TRBJ1-1, with TRBD1 identical over 7 bases. The origin of this receptor is a human donor in a cohort sampled during active COVID-19. Sequenced sample: peripheral blood. For the CDR3, the DNA is TGTGCCAGCACTACCGGACAGGAGAACACTGAAGCTTTCTTT. It translates to CASTTGQENTEAFF.